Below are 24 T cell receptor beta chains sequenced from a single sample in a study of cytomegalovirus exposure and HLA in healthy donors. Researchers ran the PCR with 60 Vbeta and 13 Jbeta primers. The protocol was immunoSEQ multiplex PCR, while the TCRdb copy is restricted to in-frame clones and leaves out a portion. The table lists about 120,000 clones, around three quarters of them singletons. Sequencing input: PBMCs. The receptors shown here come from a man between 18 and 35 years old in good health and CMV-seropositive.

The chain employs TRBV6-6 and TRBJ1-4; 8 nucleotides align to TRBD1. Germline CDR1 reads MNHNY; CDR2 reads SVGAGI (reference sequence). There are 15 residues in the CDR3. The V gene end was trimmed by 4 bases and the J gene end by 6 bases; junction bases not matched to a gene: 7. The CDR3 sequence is CASSSPSTGDEKLFF. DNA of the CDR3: TGTGCCAGCAGTTCCCCATCGACAGGGGATGAAAAACTGTTTTTT.

The CDR3 coding sequence is TGTGCCAGCAGCGGTCGGACTAGCGGGATTGATACGCAGTATTTT. Protein sequence: CASSGRTSGIDTQYF. This chain joins TRBV9 and TRBJ2-3; 12 bases line up with TRBD2. Germline values: CDR1 SGDLS, CDR2 YYNGEE. The CDR3 consists of 15 residues. V lost 3 bases and J lost 6; bases outside the gene matches: 5.

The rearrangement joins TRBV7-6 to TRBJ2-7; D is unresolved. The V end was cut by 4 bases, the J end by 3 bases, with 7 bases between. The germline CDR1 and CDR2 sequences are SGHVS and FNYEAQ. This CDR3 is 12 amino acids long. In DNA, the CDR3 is TGTGCCAGCAGCTCCATGTTCTACGAGCAGTACTTC. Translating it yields CASSSMFYEQYF. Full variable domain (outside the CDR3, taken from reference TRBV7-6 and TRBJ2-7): GAGVSQSPRYKVTKRGQDVALRCDPISGHVSLYWYRQALGQGPEFLTYFNYEAQQDKSGLPNDRFSAERPEGSISTLTIQRTEQRDSAMYRCASSSMFYEQYFGPGTRLTVT.

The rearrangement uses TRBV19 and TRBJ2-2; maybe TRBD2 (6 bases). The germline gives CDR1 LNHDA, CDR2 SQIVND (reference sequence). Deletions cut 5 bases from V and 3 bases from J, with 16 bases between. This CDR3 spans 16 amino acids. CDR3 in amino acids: CASSPFAGRYTGELFF. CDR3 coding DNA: TGTGCCAGTAGTCCCTTCGCGGGGAGATACACCGGGGAGCTGTTTTTT.

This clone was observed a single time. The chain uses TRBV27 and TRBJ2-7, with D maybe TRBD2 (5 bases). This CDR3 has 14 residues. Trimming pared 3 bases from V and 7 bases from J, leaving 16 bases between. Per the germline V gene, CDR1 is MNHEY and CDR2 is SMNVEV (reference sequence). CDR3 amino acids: CASSFRSLGVEQYF. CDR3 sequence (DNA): TGTGCCAGCAGTTTTCGGAGTCTCGGGGTGGAGCAGTACTTC.

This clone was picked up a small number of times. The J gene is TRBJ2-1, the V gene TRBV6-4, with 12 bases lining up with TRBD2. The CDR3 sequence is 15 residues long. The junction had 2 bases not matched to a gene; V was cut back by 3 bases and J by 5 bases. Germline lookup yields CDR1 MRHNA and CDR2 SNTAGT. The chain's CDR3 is CASSEGLAGNNEQFF. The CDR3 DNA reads TGTGCCAGCAGTGAAGGACTAGCGGGAAACAATGAGCAGTTCTTC.

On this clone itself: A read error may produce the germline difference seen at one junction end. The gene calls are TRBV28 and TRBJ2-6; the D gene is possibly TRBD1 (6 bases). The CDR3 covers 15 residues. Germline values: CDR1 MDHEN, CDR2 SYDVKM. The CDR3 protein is CASSSQGTGANGLTF. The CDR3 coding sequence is TGTGCCAGCAGCTCACAGGGCACTGGGGCCAACGGCCTGACTTTC. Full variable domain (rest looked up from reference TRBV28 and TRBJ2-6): DVKVTQSSRYLVKRTGEKVFLECVQDMDHENMFWYRQDPGLGLRLIYFSYDVKMKEKGDIPEGYSVSREKKERFSLILESASTNQTSMYLCASSSQGTGANGLTFGAGSRLTVL.

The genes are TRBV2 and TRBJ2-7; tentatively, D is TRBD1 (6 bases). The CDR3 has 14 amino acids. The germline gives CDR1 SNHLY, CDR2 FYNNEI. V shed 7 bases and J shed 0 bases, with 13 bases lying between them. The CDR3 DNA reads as TGTGCCAGCAAAAGGACAGCCTTCTCCTACGAGCAGTACTTC. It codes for CASKRTAFSYEQYF.

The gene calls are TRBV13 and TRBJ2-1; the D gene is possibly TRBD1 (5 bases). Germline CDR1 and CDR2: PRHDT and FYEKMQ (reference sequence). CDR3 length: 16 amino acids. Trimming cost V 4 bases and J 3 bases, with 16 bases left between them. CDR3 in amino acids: CASSSLTGGYYNEQFF. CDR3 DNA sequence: TGTGCCAGCAGCTCCTTAACAGGTGGTTACTACAATGAGCAGTTCTTC. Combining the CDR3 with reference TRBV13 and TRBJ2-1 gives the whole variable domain AAGVIQSPRHLIKEKRETATLKCYPIPRHDTVYWYQQGPGQDPQFLISFYEKMQSDKGSIPDRFSAQQFSDYHSELNMSSLELGDSALYFCASSSLTGGYYNEQFFGPGTRLTVL.

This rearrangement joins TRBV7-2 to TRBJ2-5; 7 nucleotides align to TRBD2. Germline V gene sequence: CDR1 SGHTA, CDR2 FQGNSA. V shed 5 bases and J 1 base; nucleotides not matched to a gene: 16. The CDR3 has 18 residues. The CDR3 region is CASSHLGDAGDFQETQYF. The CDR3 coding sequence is TGTGCCAGCAGCCACCTAGGGGACGCGGGAGACTTCCAAGAGACCCAGTACTTC. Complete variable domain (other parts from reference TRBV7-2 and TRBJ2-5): GAGVSQSPSNKVTEKGKDVELRCDPISGHTALYWYRQSLGQGLEFLIYFQGNSAPDKSGLPSDRFSAERTGGSVSTLTIQRTQQEDSAVYLCASSHLGDAGDFQETQYFGPGTRLLVL.

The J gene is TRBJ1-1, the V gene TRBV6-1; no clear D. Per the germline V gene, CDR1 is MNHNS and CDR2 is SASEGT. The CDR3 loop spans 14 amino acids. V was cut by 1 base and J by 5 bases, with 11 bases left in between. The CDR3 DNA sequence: TGTGCCAGCAGTGAAGTGAGGGCGGGTACTGAAGCTTTCTTT. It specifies CASSEVRAGTEAFF.

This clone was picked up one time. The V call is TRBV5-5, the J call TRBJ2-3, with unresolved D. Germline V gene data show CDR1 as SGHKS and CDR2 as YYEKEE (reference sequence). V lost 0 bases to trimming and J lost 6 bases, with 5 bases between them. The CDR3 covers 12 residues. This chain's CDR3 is CASSLGADTQYF. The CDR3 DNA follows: TGTGCCAGCAGCTTGGGAGCGGATACGCAGTATTTT.

The CDR3 region is CASSQFASGGFESYEQYF. The CDR3 nucleotides read TGCGCCAGCAGCCAATTTGCTAGCGGGGGTTTTGAGTCCTACGAGCAGTACTTC. The rearrangement joins TRBV4-1 to TRBJ2-7, with 10 bases that match TRBD2. Losses at the gene ends were 2 bases for V and 1 base for J; bases not matched to a gene: 11. The CDR3 totals 18 residues. CDR1 and CDR2 (germline): MGHRA, YSYEKL.

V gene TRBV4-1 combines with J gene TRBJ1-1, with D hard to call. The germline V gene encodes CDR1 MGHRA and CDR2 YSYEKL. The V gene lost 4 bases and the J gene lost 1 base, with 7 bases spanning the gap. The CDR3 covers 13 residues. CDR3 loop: CASSLGKNTEAFF. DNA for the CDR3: TGCGCCAGCAGCCTCGGGAAGAACACTGAAGCTTTCTTT.

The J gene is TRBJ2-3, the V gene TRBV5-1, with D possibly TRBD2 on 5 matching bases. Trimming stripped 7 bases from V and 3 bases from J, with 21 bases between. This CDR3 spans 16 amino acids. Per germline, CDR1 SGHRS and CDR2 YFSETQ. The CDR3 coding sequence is TGCGCCAGCCTACCCCAAGCTGGGAGTGGTACAGATACGCAGTATTTT. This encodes CASLPQAGSGTDTQYF.

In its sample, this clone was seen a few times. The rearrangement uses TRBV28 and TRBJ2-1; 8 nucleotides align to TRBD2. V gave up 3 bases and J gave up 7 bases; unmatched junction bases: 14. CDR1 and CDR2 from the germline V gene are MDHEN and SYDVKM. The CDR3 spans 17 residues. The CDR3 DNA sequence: TGTGCCAGCAGTTTGCAGGCCGGGCCAGCGGGGGAGAATGAGCAGTTCTTC. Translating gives CASSLQAGPAGENEQFF.

CDR3 sequence: CASSLDRFSSYEQYF. The CDR3 nucleotides read TGTGCCAGCAGCCTGGACAGATTTAGCTCCTACGAGCAGTACTTC. The V call is TRBV11-2, the J call TRBJ2-7; possibly TRBD1 for D (6 bases). The CDR3 consists of 15 residues. Germline V gene data show CDR1 as SGHAT and CDR2 as FQNNGV. Trimming removed 5 bases from V and 0 bases from J, with 14 bases in between.

CDR3 protein: CASSPRDPRGGELFF. The CDR3 bases are TGTGCCAGCTCACCACGGGACCCGCGGGGCGGGGAGCTGTTTTTT. The V gene is TRBV18, the J gene TRBJ2-2; D perhaps matches TRBD2 (6 bases). CDR3 length: 15 amino acids. The germline V gene has CDR1 KGHSH and CDR2 LQKENI. Deletions cut 1 base from V and 7 bases from J, with 13 bases between.

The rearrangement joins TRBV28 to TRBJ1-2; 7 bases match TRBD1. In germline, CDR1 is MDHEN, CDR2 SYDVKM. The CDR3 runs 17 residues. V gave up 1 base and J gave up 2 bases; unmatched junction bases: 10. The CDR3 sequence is CASSLSPLETGNYGYTF. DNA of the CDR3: TGTGCCAGCAGTTTATCCCCGCTAGAGACAGGGAACTATGGCTACACCTTC.

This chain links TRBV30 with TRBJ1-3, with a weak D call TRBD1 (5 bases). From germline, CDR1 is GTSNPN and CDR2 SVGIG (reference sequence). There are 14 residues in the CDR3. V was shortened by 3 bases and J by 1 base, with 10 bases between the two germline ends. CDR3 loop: CAWRIDSSGNTIYF. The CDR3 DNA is TGTGCCTGGAGGATAGACAGTTCTGGAAACACCATATATTTT.

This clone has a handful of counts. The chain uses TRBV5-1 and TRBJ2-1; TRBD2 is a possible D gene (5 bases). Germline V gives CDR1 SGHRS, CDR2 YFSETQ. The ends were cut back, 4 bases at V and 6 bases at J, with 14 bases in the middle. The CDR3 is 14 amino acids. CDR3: CASSPRTSFNEQFF. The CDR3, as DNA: TGCGCCAGCAGCCCACGGACTTCTTTCAATGAGCAGTTCTTC.

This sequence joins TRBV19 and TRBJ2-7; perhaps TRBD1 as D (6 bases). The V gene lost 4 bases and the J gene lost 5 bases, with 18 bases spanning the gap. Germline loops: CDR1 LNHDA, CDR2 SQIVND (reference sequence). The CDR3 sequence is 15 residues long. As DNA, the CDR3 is TGTGCCAGTAGTAAACGGCTAGACAGGACCCACGAGCAGTACTTC. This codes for CASSKRLDRTHEQYF.

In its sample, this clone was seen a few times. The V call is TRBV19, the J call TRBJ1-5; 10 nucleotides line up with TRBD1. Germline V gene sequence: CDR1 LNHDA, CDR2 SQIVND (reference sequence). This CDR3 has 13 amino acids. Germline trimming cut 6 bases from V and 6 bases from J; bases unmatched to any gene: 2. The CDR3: CASRGQGGQPQHF. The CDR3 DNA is TGTGCCAGTAGAGGACAGGGGGGTCAGCCCCAGCATTTT.

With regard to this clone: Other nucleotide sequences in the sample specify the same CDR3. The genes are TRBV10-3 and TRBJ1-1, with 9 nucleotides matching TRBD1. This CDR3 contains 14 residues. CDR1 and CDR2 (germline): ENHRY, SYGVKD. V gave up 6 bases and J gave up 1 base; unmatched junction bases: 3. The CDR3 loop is CAISPGQGNTEAFF. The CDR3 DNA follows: TGTGCCATCAGCCCGGGACAGGGGAACACTGAAGCTTTCTTT.